The T cell receptor beta chain described here comes from a study of read filtering for tumor transcriptome and immune sequencing. In the study overall: 8 patients were R-ISS I, more than 15 were R-ISS II, about seven were R-ISS III. The study, taken as a whole, reports: Compared with RNA-seq, IR-seq gave much higher clonotype depth and reliability.

This clonotype has a count of ten or more. Its matching antigen is unknown. This CDR3 comprises 12 residues. Trimming removed 5 bases at V and 1 base at J, with 6 bases between. CDR1 and CDR2 from the germline V gene are SGHRS and YFSETQ. Bone marrow was sampled from every patient at the time of active disease. The library was built from about 400 ng RNA with molecular barcoded adaptors for alpha/delta and beta/gamma chains. TCRdb redid the calling of the reads with MiXCR, one entry per CDR3 protein. The sample has around 65,000 distinct CDR3 sequences; roughly 20% are singletons. The material sequenced was a population of CD138-negative cells sorted from bone marrow. The rearrangement uses TRBV5-1 and TRBJ2-5; D gene uncertain. This receptor was taken from a donor aged 40 or older with multiple myeloma. The CDR3 DNA sequence: TGCGCCAGCAGTCTAACCCAAGAGACCCAGTACTTC. Its protein is CASSLTQETQYF.